Below, 13 T cell receptor beta chains from the same sample are listed, as sequenced in a study of vaccination and CD4 T cells after COVID-19 (dated by TCRdb to between 2021 and 2024). Interpreted using the paper, the treatment or condition label stands for: approximately 9-day PBMC culture with coronavirus spike peptide pools or control peptides (ViraFEST assay). CD4+ T cells from unexposed donors were collected before the COVID-19 pandemic (2011-2018). Libraries were constructed by PCR. Sequencing instrument: Illumina iSeq 100. DNA from cultured CD4+ T cells was subjected to TCR sequencing with the Oncomine TCR Beta short-read assay at the Johns Hopkins FTIC core. TCRdb took the public reads, trimmed them with fastp at Q25, ran MiXCR for clone calling and kept in-frame beta chains. Entries that share a CDR3 protein sequence are merged under the most common genes and DNA. The sample table lists about 4,900 distinct CDR3 sequences, around 26% of them with a count of one. 30% to 40% of the sample goes to the ten largest clones.

These receptors are not linked to any known antigen. Sequenced: CD4+ T cells from blood, cultured in vitro. Receptors were obtained from a human donor in good health.

This clonotype is judged medium-sized. V and J are TRBV7-8 and TRBJ1-1; D may be TRBD1 (6 bases). This CDR3 is built from 14 residues. CDR1 and CDR2 from the germline V gene are SGHVS and FQNEAQ. With 4 bases removed from V and 3 bases from J, the gap between germline ends came to 12 bases. For the CDR3, the DNA is TGTGCCAGCAGCTCATACAGGGAGGACACTGAAGCTTTCTTT. Its translation: CASSSYREDTEAFF.

This clonotype was seen only a few times. The chain joins TRBV12-3 or TRBV12-4 to TRBJ2-5; 7 bases map to TRBD2. The CDR3 is 17 amino acids. With 6 bases clipped from V and 3 bases from J, the junction kept 16 bases outside the gene matches. Written as DNA, the CDR3 is TGTGCCAGCAGAACTACCGGTGGGGGGGTCTATGAAGAGACCCAGTACTTC. Its protein is CASRTTGGGVYEETQYF.

The DNA for the CDR3 is TGTGCCTGGAGATTCGGCGGCCCGCCCAATTCACCCCTCCACTTT. It translates to CAWRFGGPPNSPLHF. The chain carries TRBV30 and TRBJ1-6; no clear D. This CDR3 comprises 15 residues. V shed 3 bases and J shed 7 bases, with 16 bases lying between them. The germline gives CDR1 GTSNPN, CDR2 SVGIG (reference sequence).

The rearrangement uses TRBV5-6 and TRBJ1-1; the D gene is possibly TRBD1 (6 bases). CDR1 and CDR2 from the germline V gene are SGHDT and YYEEEE. This CDR3 is 17 amino acids long. Trimming removed 0 bases at V and 0 bases at J, with 15 bases between. DNA of the CDR3: TGTGCCAGCAGCTTGGCAGGGGAATTCTACATGAACACTGAAGCTTTCTTT. This sequence encodes CASSLAGEFYMNTEAFF.

The V call is TRBV6-1, the J call TRBJ1-5, with no clear D. The CDR3 spans 16 residues. CDR1 is MNHNS and CDR2 is SASEGT in the germline V gene. V lost 5 bases and J 3 bases, leaving 17 bases between the germline ends. CDR3 loop: CASSPTSAGFNQPQHF. CDR3 in DNA: TGTGCCAGCAGTCCTACCTCGGCTGGCTTCAATCAGCCCCAGCATTTT.

The genes are TRBV19 and TRBJ1-3; D unresolved. This CDR3 contains 12 residues. The germline V gene encodes CDR1 LNHDA and CDR2 SQIVND (reference sequence). V gave up 5 bases and J gave up 4 bases, with 6 bases separating them. Written as DNA, the CDR3 is TGTGCCAGTAGTCTGGAGGGAAACACCATATATTTT. Translating it yields CASSLEGNTIYF.

This clonotype has just a few counts. This chain joins TRBV14 and TRBJ2-7; maybe TRBD1 (7 bases). CDR1 is SGHDN and CDR2 is FVKESK in the germline V gene. The CDR3 spans 15 residues. The V and J ends lost 4 bases and 5 bases respectively, with 18 bases between them. CDR3 in DNA: TGTGCCAGCAGCCCACTGGACAGGCGGAGGGACGAGCAGTACTTC. Its translation: CASSPLDRRRDEQYF.

By sample fraction, this clonotype is medium-sized. The CDR3 protein is CSARGQLYNQPQHF. Written as DNA, the CDR3 is TGCAGTGCTAGAGGCCAGTTATACAATCAGCCCCAGCATTTT. The chain has TRBV20-1 and TRBJ1-5; D unclear. The CDR3 sequence is 14 residues long. In germline, CDR1 is DFQATT, CDR2 SNEGSKA (reference sequence). V lost 1 base, J lost 3 bases, and 10 bases lay in between.

The chain links TRBV6-5 to TRBJ1-2; perhaps TRBD1 as D (6 bases). The CDR3 runs to 15 residues. CDR1 and CDR2 (germline): MNHEY, SVGAGI. V shed 4 bases and J shed 2 bases, with 14 bases lying between them. The CDR3 sequence: CASSSGGGTNYGYTF. The CDR3, as DNA: TGTGCCAGCAGTTCGGGCGGGGGCACCAACTATGGCTACACCTTC.

This chain uses TRBV19 with TRBJ2-7; 7 bases map to TRBD1. Trimming removed 5 bases from V and 1 base from J; junction bases left unmatched: 5. This CDR3 has 14 amino acids. Looked up from germline, CDR1 is LNHDA and CDR2 is SQIVND (reference sequence). CDR3 DNA: TGTGCCAGTAGTTCTGGACAGGTATCCTACGAGCAGTACTTC. Protein: CASSSGQVSYEQYF.

This clonotype was seen only a few times. The chain links TRBV7-2 to TRBJ2-3; 7 bases are shared with TRBD2. The CDR3 covers 13 residues. Trimming took 5 bases from V and 9 from J; bases not matched to a gene: 8. CDR1 is SGHTA, CDR2 FQGNSA, per germline. The CDR3 loop reads CASSPVRGVTQYF. The DNA of the CDR3 is TGTGCCAGCAGCCCAGTCCGGGGGGTCACGCAGTATTTT.

The chain couples TRBV5-4 to TRBJ2-7, with a tentative D call TRBD2 (6 bases). The germline gives CDR1 SGHNT, CDR2 YYREEE (reference sequence). Trimming left V 4 bases short and J 12 bases short, with 20 bases between. The CDR3 has 13 amino acids. The CDR3 DNA follows: TGTGCCAGCAGCCGAGAGGCCTCGGGAGTTCCGTACTTC. Residues: CASSREASGVPYF.

This clonotype came up a few times. This chain links TRBV6-1 with TRBJ2-1; 7 nucleotides line up with TRBD2. The CDR3 consists of 15 residues. The V gene end was trimmed by 7 bases and the J gene end by 0 bases; junction bases not matched to a gene: 6. CDR1 is MNHNS, CDR2 SASEGT, per germline. CDR3 bases: TGTGCCAGCATACCTAGCGGTAGCTCCTACAATGAGCAGTTCTTC. Encoded protein: CASIPSGSSYNEQFF.